A single sample is the source of the 5 T cell receptor beta chains below, sequenced in a study of T cell responses to AZD1222 COVID-19 vaccine. TCRdb keeps only in-frame clones here, not all; method: immunoSEQ multiplex PCR. The data hold more than 100,000 clones, with approximately 90% observed a single time. Source: peripheral blood, taken on day 0 of AZD1222 vaccination. Receptors originate from an adult in good health.

This clone was recorded once. This chain links TRBV12-5 with TRBJ1-5; tentatively, D is TRBD1 (5 bases). With 3 bases removed from V and 0 bases from J, the gap between germline ends came to 12 bases. The CDR3 consists of 16 residues. The germline CDR1 and CDR2 sequences are LGHNT and FRNRAP. The CDR3 here is CASGFVGTFSNQPQHF. The CDR3, as DNA: TGTGCTAGTGGTTTTGTAGGGACCTTTAGCAATCAGCCCCAGCATTTT.

This chain uses TRBV5-1 with TRBJ1-5, with unresolved D. This CDR3 has 14 amino acids. Germline V gene data show CDR1 as SGHRS and CDR2 as YFSETQ. Trimming removed 0 bases from V and 3 bases from J, with 7 bases in between. CDR3 loop: CASSLDGINQPQHF. In DNA form, the CDR3 reads TGCGCCAGCAGCTTGGACGGGATCAATCAGCCCCAGCATTTT. The whole variable domain, filled in from reference TRBV5-1 and TRBJ1-5, reads KAGVTQTPRYLIKTRGQQVTLSCSPISGHRSVSWYQQTPGQGLQFLFEYFSETQRNKGNFPGRFSGRQFSNSRSEMNVSTLELGDSALYLCASSLDGINQPQHFGDGTRLSIL.

J is TRBJ2-3 and V is TRBV15, with 9 positions matching TRBD2. The CDR3 sequence is 17 residues long. The ends lost 3 bases at V and 3 bases at J; junction bases unmatched: 10. Germline CDR1 and CDR2: LNHNV and YYDKDF (reference sequence). CDR3 sequence (DNA): TGTGCCACCAGCAGGGCCCGCGGGGGGGGAGGTACAGATACGCAGTATTTT. Protein product: CATSRARGGGGTDTQYF.

This chain uses TRBV7-8 with TRBJ1-3, with 8 bases that match TRBD1. Unmatched junction bases numbered 8, after V lost 5 bases and J lost 2 bases. The CDR3 is 16 residues long. The germline V gene encodes CDR1 SGHVS and CDR2 FQNEAQ. The CDR3 region has the DNA TGTGCCAGCAGCCCCGGGACAGGCGGGACTGGAAACACCATATATTTT. Its translation is CASSPGTGGTGNTIYF.

The chain couples TRBV6-5 to TRBJ2-7; 7 bases line up with TRBD2. The CDR3 has 15 residues. V was pared by 0 bases and J by 3 bases, with 5 bases of the junction left unmatched. The germline CDR1 and CDR2 sequences are MNHEY and SVGAGI. The CDR3 sequence: CASSYSMTGGYEQYF. The CDR3 nucleotides read TGTGCCAGCAGTTACTCTATGACGGGGGGCTACGAGCAGTACTTC.